The T cell receptor (beta chain) described here comes from a study of T cell responses to AZD1222 COVID-19 vaccine. Notes on the study in general: Baseline seropositives among AZD1222 recipients totaled only 5 to 7. Donors were mostly white British, more females; clonal diversity possibly underestimated. Spike-specific TCR breadth and depth went up after people got two AZD1222 doses.

V lost 2 bases to trimming and J lost 7 bases, with 17 bases between them. Germline assignment: CDR1 KGHSH and CDR2 LQKENI. The CDR3 is 15 residues long. The method was immunoSEQ multiplex PCR; TCRdb's version includes in-frame clones alone and lacks a portion of them. The table includes 95,000 to 100,000 clones, about nine tenths detected once. On this clone: The antigen is unknown.

The sequences come from peripheral blood, collected 28 days after the second AZD1222 dose. The source of this sequence is an adult who received the AZD1222 COVID-19 vaccine. This chain joins TRBV18 and TRBJ1-2; weak D call: TRBD1 (6 bases). Here the CDR3 DNA reads TGTGCCAGCTCACCATCGGGGGCAGGGCCTGGTGGCTACACCTTC. It encodes CASSPSGAGPGGYTF.